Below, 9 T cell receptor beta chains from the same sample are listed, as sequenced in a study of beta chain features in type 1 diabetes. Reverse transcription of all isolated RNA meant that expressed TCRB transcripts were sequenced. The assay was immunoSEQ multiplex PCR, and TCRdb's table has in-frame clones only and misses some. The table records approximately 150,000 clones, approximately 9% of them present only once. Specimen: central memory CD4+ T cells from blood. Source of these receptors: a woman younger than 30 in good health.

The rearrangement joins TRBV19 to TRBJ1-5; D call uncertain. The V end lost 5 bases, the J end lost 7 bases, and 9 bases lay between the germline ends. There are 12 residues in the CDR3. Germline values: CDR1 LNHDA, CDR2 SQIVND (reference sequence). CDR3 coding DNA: TGTGCCAGTAGTCTAATGTTACAGCCCCAGCATTTT. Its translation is CASSLMLQPQHF. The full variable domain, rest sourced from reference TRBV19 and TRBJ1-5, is DGGITQSPKYLFRKEGQNVTLSCEQNLNHDAMYWYRQDPGQGLRLIYYSQIVNDFQKGDIAEGYSVSREKKESFPLTVTSAQKNPTAFYLCASSLMLQPQHFGDGTRLSIL.

The CDR3 spells CASSLAVMWAENTEAFF. In DNA, the CDR3 is TGTGCCAGCAGCTTGGCAGTAATGTGGGCAGAGAACACTGAAGCTTTCTTT. The J gene is TRBJ1-1, the V gene TRBV5-6; D unresolved. Looked up from germline, CDR1 is SGHDT and CDR2 is YYEEEE. The CDR3 is 17 residues long. Trimming shortened V by 0 bases and J by 1 base, and 16 bases separated the two germline ends.

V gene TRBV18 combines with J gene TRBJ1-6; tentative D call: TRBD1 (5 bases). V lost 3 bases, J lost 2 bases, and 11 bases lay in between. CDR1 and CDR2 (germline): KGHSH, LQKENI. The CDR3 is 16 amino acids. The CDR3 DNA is TGTGCCAGCTCACCTTTAGCCAGGGCCTATAATTCACCCCTCCACTTT. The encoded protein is CASSPLARAYNSPLHF.

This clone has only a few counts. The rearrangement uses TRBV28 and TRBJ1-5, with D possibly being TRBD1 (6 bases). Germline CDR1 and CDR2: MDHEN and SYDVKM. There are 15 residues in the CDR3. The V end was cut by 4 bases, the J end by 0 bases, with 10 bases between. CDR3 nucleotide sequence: TGTGCCAGCAGTTCACAGGGTGGTAGCAATCAGCCCCAGCATTTT. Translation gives CASSSQGGSNQPQHF.

CDR3 sequence reads: CASTLTSGRNEQFF. CDR3 in DNA: TGTGCCAGCACCCTGACTAGCGGGAGAAATGAGCAGTTCTTC. V is TRBV5-4 and J is TRBJ2-1, with 12 bases lining up with TRBD2. The ends lost 6 bases at V and 7 bases at J; junction bases unmatched: 5. Germline CDR1 and CDR2: SGHNT and YYREEE (reference sequence). The CDR3 loop spans 14 amino acids.

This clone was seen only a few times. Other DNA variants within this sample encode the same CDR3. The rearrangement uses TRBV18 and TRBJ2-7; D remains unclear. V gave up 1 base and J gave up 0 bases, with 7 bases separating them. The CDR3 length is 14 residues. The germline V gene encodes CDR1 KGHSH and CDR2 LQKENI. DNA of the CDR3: TGTGCCAGCTCACCACGAACAGACTCCTACGAGCAGTACTTC. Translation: CASSPRTDSYEQYF.

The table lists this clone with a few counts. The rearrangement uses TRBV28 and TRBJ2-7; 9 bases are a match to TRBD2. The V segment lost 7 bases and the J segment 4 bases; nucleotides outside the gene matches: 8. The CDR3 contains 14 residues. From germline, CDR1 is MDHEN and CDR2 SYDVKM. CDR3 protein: CASTLGSGGYEQYF. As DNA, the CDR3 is TGTGCCAGCACCCTGGGGAGCGGGGGGTACGAGCAGTACTTC.

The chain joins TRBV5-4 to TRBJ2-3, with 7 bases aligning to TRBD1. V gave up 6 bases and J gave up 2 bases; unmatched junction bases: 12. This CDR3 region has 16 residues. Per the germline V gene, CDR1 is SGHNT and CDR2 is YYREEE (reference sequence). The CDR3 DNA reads TGTGCCAGCACCTCAACAGGGGTCTCTCCCACAGATACGCAGTATTTT. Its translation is CASTSTGVSPTDTQYF.

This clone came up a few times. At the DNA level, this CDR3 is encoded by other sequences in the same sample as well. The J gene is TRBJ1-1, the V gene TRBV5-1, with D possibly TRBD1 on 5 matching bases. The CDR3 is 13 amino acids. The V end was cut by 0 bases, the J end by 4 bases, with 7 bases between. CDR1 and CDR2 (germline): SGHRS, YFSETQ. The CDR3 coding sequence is TGCGCCAGCAGCTTGGACGGGGGCACTGAAGCTTTCTTT. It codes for CASSLDGGTEAFF. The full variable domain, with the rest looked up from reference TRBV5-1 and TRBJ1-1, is KAGVTQTPRYLIKTRGQQVTLSCSPISGHRSVSWYQQTPGQGLQFLFEYFSETQRNKGNFPGRFSGRQFSNSRSEMNVSTLELGDSALYLCASSLDGGTEAFFGQGTRLTVV.